Sequencing of this T cell receptor beta chain was carried out in a study of T cell responses to AZD1222 COVID-19 vaccine. Clones were read by immunoSEQ multiplex PCR, and TCRdb kept only the in-frame ones, dropping some. The top ten clones hold about 0.53% of a sample with roughly 180,000 clones, 88% of them seen once. Regarding this clone: What it recognizes is unknown.

CDR1 is LNHDA, CDR2 SQIVND, per germline (reference sequence). The J segment lost 2 bases and the V segment lost 5 bases, leaving 6 bases of the junction unmatched. The CDR3 is 16 residues long. Study results and caveats: White British ancestry dominated among donors, who included more females, and clonal diversity was possibly underestimated.

The chain combines TRBV19 with TRBJ1-5; 10 bases match TRBD1. The sample here was peripheral blood, taken on day 0 of AZD1222 vaccination. This TCR was recovered from an adult in good health. CDR3 sequence: CASSGGGQGGNQPQHF. CDR3 DNA sequence: TGTGCCAGTAGTGGAGGTGGACAGGGGGGCAATCAGCCCCAGCATTTT.